What follows describes a single TCR beta chain. Its antigen is undetermined. This CDR3 comprises 17 residues. J lost 0 bases, V lost 4 bases, and 7 bases had no gene match. Germline V gives CDR1 MGHRA, CDR2 YSYEKL. Healthy HIV-negative adults with no recent acute infections or vaccinations were recruited as donors. The data were obtained in a study of shared clonotypes between healthy human individuals. Study overall: A donor's plate count was three for CD4 naive and three for CD4 memory; CD8 naive had two and CD8 memory one.

Over several immunoSEQ plates, each subset's genomic DNA was distributed in even portions. Only in-frame clones appear in the TCRdb table, and some are missing; sequencing was by immunoSEQ multiplex PCR. In the table there are 740,000 or so clones, 55% to 85% of which are singletons. The study's findings and limits: Clonotypes that were shared across a handful of donors made up around 5% of naive CD4 clonotypes.

This TCR was recovered from a woman in her 30s in good health. The J gene is TRBJ2-7, the V gene TRBV4-1, with 12 positions matching TRBD2. The sample consisted of memory CD4+ T cells sorted from blood. Subset defined: CD45RA-negative fraction. The CDR3 loop reads CASSRTLAGGTSYEQYF. DNA for the CDR3: TGCGCCAGCAGCCGAACTCTAGCGGGAGGGACCTCCTACGAGCAGTACTTC.